The TCR beta chain under discussion was sequenced for a study of early T cells in non-severe SARS-CoV-2 infection. Study summary: With bulk RNA from unsorted whole blood as input, sequencing yielded unpaired chains. The study's findings and limits: VDJdb matching skewed toward anti-spike CD8 responses, missing private and CD4 specificities.

V lost 5 bases, J lost 6 bases, and 8 bases stayed unmatched. Looked up from germline, CDR1 is SGHVS and CDR2 is FQNEAQ. CDR3 size: 14 residues. By frequency in the sample, this clonotype is medium-sized. What it recognizes is unknown. Individual cDNA molecules were tagged with unique molecular identifiers, the study reported. TCRdb reanalysed the 5' RACE reads using MiXCR and keeps one entry per CDR3 protein. The sample shows 49,000 or so distinct CDR3 sequences, about 6.3% of them seen only once. The material was whole blood, obtained at baseline. The chain has TRBV7-8 and TRBJ2-7; 9 bases align to TRBD1. The clonotype was recovered from an adult who was a healthcare worker with PCR-confirmed SARS-CoV-2 infection or an uninfected control (not recorded which). In nucleotides, the CDR3 is TGTGCCAGCAGCCCCTACGGGACAGGGATCGAGCAGTACTTC. Translated: CASSPYGTGIEQYF.